The 23 T cell receptor beta chains reported below all come from one sample, sequenced in a study of cytomegalovirus exposure and HLA in healthy donors. Repertoires were generated with immunoSEQ multiplex PCR, while TCRdb's copy carries only in-frame clones and drops some. The sample holds about 110,000 clones; about nine tenths are singletons and the top ten take about 2.1%. Specimen: PBMCs. The receptors stem from a woman under 30 in good health and CMV-seronegative.

A few counts support this clone. CDR3 nucleotides: TGTGCCAGCAGCTCGGGACAGAACTATGGCTACACCTTC. Translated: CASSSGQNYGYTF. This sequence joins TRBV5-4 and TRBJ1-2; the match to TRBD1 covers 7 bases. V gave up 3 bases and J gave up 2 bases; unmatched junction bases: 1. CDR1 SGHNT and CDR2 YYREEE come from the germline V gene (reference sequence). The CDR3 has 13 residues.

The V call is TRBV25-1, the J call TRBJ2-6, with D maybe TRBD1 (5 bases). V was clipped by 5 bases and J by 0 bases, with 14 bases between them. This CDR3 contains 17 residues. From germline, CDR1 is MGHDK and CDR2 SYGVNS. The CDR3 bases are TGTGCCAGCAGTCCGGCAGGGCCCCACTCTGGGGCCAACGTCCTGACTTTC. Translated, it gives CASSPAGPHSGANVLTF.

In this sample, this clone turned up once. This chain links TRBV30 with TRBJ2-7; 8 bases map to TRBD1. V gave up 6 bases and J gave up 1 base; unmatched junction bases: 2. This CDR3 region has 12 residues. The germline CDR1 and CDR2 sequences are GTSNPN and SVGIG (reference sequence). CDR3 nucleotides: TGTGCCTGCAGACAGGGGTCCTACGAGCAGTACTTC. It codes for CACRQGSYEQYF.

CDR3 bases: TGTGCCAGCAGTGGGCGGGGGGGCCCCGGGGAGCTGTTTTTT. It encodes CASSGRGGPGELFF. J is TRBJ2-2 and V is TRBV2; 9 bases agree with TRBD2. Trimming at V came to 4 bases and at J to 6 bases, leaving 3 bases not matched to a gene. Germline values: CDR1 SNHLY, CDR2 FYNNEI. The CDR3 spans 14 residues.

The V call is TRBV5-6, the J call TRBJ1-3; 8 bases line up with TRBD1. The CDR3 has 18 residues. The J segment lost 0 bases and the V segment lost 0 bases, leaving 8 bases of the junction unmatched. CDR1 is SGHDT and CDR2 is YYEEEE in the germline V gene. The CDR3 DNA follows: TGTGCCAGCAGCTTGGCCGATCGGGACAGGCTCTCTGGAAACACCATATATTTT. It encodes CASSLADRDRLSGNTIYF.

This chain links TRBV19 with TRBJ2-1, with 8 bases fitting TRBD2. V trimming: 6 bases; J trimming: 9 bases; junction bases outside the gene matches: 7. CDR1 is LNHDA, CDR2 SQIVND, per germline (reference sequence). This CDR3 is built from 13 residues. CDR3 sequence: CASRGAGEFEQFF. The CDR3 nucleotides are TGTGCCAGTAGGGGAGCGGGGGAGTTTGAGCAGTTCTTC.

V and J are TRBV18 and TRBJ1-2, with D unresolved. The CDR3 covers 13 residues. Germline V lookup: CDR1 KGHSH, CDR2 LQKENI. Trimming pared 2 bases from V and 6 bases from J, leaving 10 bases between. Here the CDR3 DNA reads TGTGCCAGCTCACCATCCCAGTTGGATGGCTACACCTTC. Its protein product is CASSPSQLDGYTF.

Turning to this clone: Germline and junction disagree at one end, which may indicate a read error. The V call is TRBV28, the J call TRBJ2-7; 7 nucleotides match TRBD1. The CDR3 sequence is 13 residues long. Looked up from germline, CDR1 is MDHEN and CDR2 is SYDVKM. CDR3 loop: CASSLPAGGRPLF. Here the CDR3 DNA reads TGTGCCAGCAGTTTACCGGCAGGGGGTCGACCCCTCTTC.

The CDR3 region is CASSPPPHRASSGNTIYF. CDR3 bases: TGTGCCAGTAGTCCACCACCTCACAGGGCATCCTCTGGAAACACCATATATTTT. The chain joins TRBV19 to TRBJ1-3, with D maybe TRBD1 (6 bases). The CDR3 loop spans 18 amino acids. Germline V lookup: CDR1 LNHDA, CDR2 SQIVND (reference sequence). V gave up 5 bases and J gave up 0 bases, with 20 bases separating them.

This clone has a handful of counts. The chain uses TRBV2 and TRBJ1-1; D unclear. Deletions cut 7 bases from V and 7 bases from J, with 10 bases between. Germline V gene data show CDR1 as SNHLY and CDR2 as FYNNEI. CDR3 size: 11 residues. The CDR3 DNA sequence: TGTGCCAGCATCTATCAAGTTGAAGCTTTCTTT. It is translated as CASIYQVEAFF.

This rearrangement joins TRBV28 to TRBJ1-1; D ambiguous. The CDR3 is 12 residues long. Germline CDR1 is MDHEN and CDR2 is SYDVKM. V was pared by 5 bases and J by 6 bases, with 10 bases between. This chain's CDR3 is CASSLRGPEAFF. Written as DNA, the CDR3 is TGTGCCAGCAGTCTCCGAGGGCCTGAAGCTTTCTTT.

The rearrangement uses TRBV19 and TRBJ2-6; 7 nucleotides match TRBD2. V shed 5 bases and J 5 bases; nucleotides not matched to a gene: 9. The germline CDR1 and CDR2 sequences are LNHDA and SQIVND (reference sequence). This CDR3 spans 16 amino acids. The CDR3 reads CASSWGGGDRANVLTF. The CDR3 coding sequence is TGTGCCAGTAGTTGGGGGGGTGGAGATAGGGCCAACGTCCTGACTTTC.

This clone was recorded once. The chain employs TRBV19 and TRBJ2-7, with D possibly matching TRBD2 (5 bases). Germline CDR1 is LNHDA and CDR2 is SQIVND (reference sequence). The length of the CDR3 is 13 residues. V was trimmed by 5 bases and J by 6 bases, leaving 14 bases between them. The CDR3 spells CASSPQSGGEQYF. The CDR3 DNA is TGTGCCAGTAGTCCCCAGAGCGGAGGCGAGCAGTACTTC. The variable domain in full, completed from reference TRBV19 and TRBJ2-7, reads DGGITQSPKYLFRKEGQNVTLSCEQNLNHDAMYWYRQDPGQGLRLIYYSQIVNDFQKGDIAEGYSVSREKKESFPLTVTSAQKNPTAFYLCASSPQSGGEQYFGPGTRLTVT.

The genes are TRBV4-3 and TRBJ2-5, with 10 bases fitting TRBD2. CDR1 and CDR2 from the germline V gene are LGHNA and YSLEER. This CDR3 region has 17 residues. V trimming: 1 base; J trimming: 1 base; junction bases outside the gene matches: 6. In DNA form, the CDR3 reads TGCGCCAGCAGCCAAGTCATCACTAGCGGGGTCCAAGAGACCCAGTACTTC. It translates to CASSQVITSGVQETQYF.

The chain couples TRBV27 to TRBJ2-7; 8 nucleotides line up with TRBD1. The V segment lost 5 bases and the J segment 1 base; nucleotides outside the gene matches: 4. The germline V gene encodes CDR1 MNHEY and CDR2 SMNVEV (reference sequence). The CDR3 sequence is 14 residues long. CDR3 nucleotides: TGTGCCAGCAGTCCTCAGGGGGCATCCTACGAGCAGTACTTC. The encoded protein is CASSPQGASYEQYF.

V gene TRBV14 combines with J gene TRBJ2-2; D unclear. The CDR3 runs to 13 residues. V was trimmed by 6 bases and J by 2 bases, leaving 7 bases between them. CDR1 is SGHDN, CDR2 FVKESK, per germline. The CDR3 here is CASSRLNTGELFF. In DNA form, the CDR3 reads TGTGCCAGCAGTCGTCTTAACACCGGGGAGCTGTTTTTT.

This clone has only a few counts. V gene TRBV6-1 combines with J gene TRBJ1-3, with D possibly being TRBD1 (5 bases). This CDR3 comprises 14 residues. V was shortened by 8 bases and J by 4 bases, with 15 bases between the two germline ends. Germline assignment: CDR1 MNHNS and CDR2 SASEGT. The CDR3, as DNA: TGTGCCAGCCAAAGGGCCAGGGAAGGAAACACCATATATTTT. Translation: CASQRAREGNTIYF.

The chain employs TRBV5-1 and TRBJ1-3, with D uncertain. V dropped 4 bases and J dropped 7 bases, with 15 bases sitting between them. Germline V gene data show CDR1 as SGHRS and CDR2 as YFSETQ. The CDR3 contains 14 residues. CDR3 in DNA: TGCGCCAGCAGCCCAGGTCCGGTTGGGAACACCATATATTTT. Encoded protein: CASSPGPVGNTIYF.

This clone came up once. The J gene is TRBJ2-7, the V gene TRBV28; weak D call: TRBD1 (6 bases). In germline, CDR1 is MDHEN, CDR2 SYDVKM. CDR3 length equals 15 residues. V lost 4 bases and J lost 3, with 16 bases in between. This CDR3 is CASSSAAGADYEQYF. DNA of the CDR3: TGTGCCAGCAGTTCCGCAGCAGGGGCCGACTACGAGCAGTACTTC.

This clone was observed a few times. This sequence joins TRBV7-2 and TRBJ2-1; 11 positions agree with TRBD2. After removal of 6 bases from V and 2 bases from J, the junction contained 0 bases not matched to a gene. Per germline, CDR1 SGHTA and CDR2 FQGNSA. This CDR3 is built from 14 residues. The CDR3 DNA is TGTGCCAGCAGTAGCGGGAGGGCCTACAATGAGCAGTTCTTC. Its translation: CASSSGRAYNEQFF.

As regards this clone: The same CDR3 also results from other DNA sequences found in this sample. V and J are TRBV11-2 and TRBJ1-5; maybe TRBD1 (5 bases). V was shortened by 2 bases and J by 1 base, with 6 bases between the two germline ends. Germline loops: CDR1 SGHAT, CDR2 FQNNGV. This CDR3 has 14 amino acids. CDR3 residues: CASSLSGSNQPQHF. In DNA, the CDR3 is TGTGCCAGCAGCTTATCAGGGAGCAATCAGCCCCAGCATTTT.

The chain combines TRBV9 with TRBJ2-2, with D perhaps TRBD2 (6 bases). This CDR3 contains 16 residues. Germline V gene sequence: CDR1 SGDLS, CDR2 YYNGEE. The V end lost 4 bases, the J end lost 2 bases, and 15 bases lay between the germline ends. Here the CDR3 reads CASSPRLRGNTGELFF. The CDR3 DNA sequence: TGTGCCAGCAGCCCCCGTTTGCGGGGTAACACCGGGGAGCTGTTTTTT.

V and J are TRBV19 and TRBJ1-1, with D possibly matching TRBD1 (5 bases). Trimming removed 5 bases at V and 10 bases at J, with 17 bases between. The CDR3 is 13 residues long. Per the germline V gene, CDR1 is LNHDA and CDR2 is SQIVND (reference sequence). CDR3 sequence: CASSDLQEIGAFF. The CDR3 nucleotides are TGTGCCAGTAGTGATTTACAGGAAATTGGAGCTTTCTTT.